This T cell receptor (beta chain) was retrieved from a study of T cell changes during pregnancy in multiple sclerosis. Generated by immunoSEQ multiplex PCR, the TCRdb table keeps only in-frame clones and is missing some. The sample has 65,000 to 90,000 clones; around 93% are singletons. The CDR3 sequence is 13 residues long. J was trimmed by 3 bases and V by 6 bases; bases with no gene match: 3. Germline assignment: CDR1 MNHEY and CDR2 SVGAGI. Sample: PBMCs, taken in the first trimester of pregnancy. The sequence was obtained from a female donor in good health, serving as a control in a pregnancy study. Some clones in this sample may be carry-over from other donors' samples. The V call is TRBV6-5, the J call TRBJ2-5; 8 bases are shared with TRBD2. The CDR3 bases are TGTGCCAGCAGACCAGCGGGAGAAGAGACCCAGTACTTC. Translated: CASRPAGEETQYF.